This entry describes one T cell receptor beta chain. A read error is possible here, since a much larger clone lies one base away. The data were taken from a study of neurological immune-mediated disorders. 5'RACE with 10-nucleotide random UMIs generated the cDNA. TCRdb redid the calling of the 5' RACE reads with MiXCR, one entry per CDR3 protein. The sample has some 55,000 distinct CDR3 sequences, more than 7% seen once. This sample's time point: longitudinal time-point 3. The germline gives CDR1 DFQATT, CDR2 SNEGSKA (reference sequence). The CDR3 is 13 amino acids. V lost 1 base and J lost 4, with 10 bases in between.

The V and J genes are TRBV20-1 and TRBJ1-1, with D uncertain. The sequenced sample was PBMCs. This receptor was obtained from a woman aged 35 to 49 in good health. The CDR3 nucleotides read TGCAGTGCTAGAGGAGTGTGTAGCACTGAAGCTTTCTTT. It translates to CSARGVCSTEAFF.